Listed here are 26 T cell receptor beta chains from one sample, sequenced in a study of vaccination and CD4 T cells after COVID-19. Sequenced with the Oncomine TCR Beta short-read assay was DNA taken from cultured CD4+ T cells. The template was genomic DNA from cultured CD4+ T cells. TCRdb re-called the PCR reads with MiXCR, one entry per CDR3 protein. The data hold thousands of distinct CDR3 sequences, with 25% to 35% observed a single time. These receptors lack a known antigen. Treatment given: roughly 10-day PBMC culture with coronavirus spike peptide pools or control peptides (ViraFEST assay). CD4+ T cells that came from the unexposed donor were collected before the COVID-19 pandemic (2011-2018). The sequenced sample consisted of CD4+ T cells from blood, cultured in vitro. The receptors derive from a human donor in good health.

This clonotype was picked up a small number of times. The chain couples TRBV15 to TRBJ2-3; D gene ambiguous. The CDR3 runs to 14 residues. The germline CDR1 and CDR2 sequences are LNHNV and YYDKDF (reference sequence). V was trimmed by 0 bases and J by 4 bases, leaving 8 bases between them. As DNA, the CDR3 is TGTGCCACCAGCAGAGAAGGCGGAGCAGATACGCAGTATTTT. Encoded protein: CATSREGGADTQYF.

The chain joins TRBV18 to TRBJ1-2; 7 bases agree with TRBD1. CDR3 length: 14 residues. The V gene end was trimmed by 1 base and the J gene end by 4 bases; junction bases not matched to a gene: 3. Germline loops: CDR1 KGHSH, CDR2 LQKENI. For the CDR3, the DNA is TGTGCCAGCTCACCACGTACAGGGGTCTATGGCTACACCTTC. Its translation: CASSPRTGVYGYTF. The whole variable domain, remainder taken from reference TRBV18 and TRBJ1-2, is NAGVMQNPRHLVRRRGQEARLRCSPMKGHSHVYWYRQLPEEGLKFMVYLQKENIIDESGMPKERFSAEFPKEGPSILRIQQVVRGDSAAYFCASSPRTGVYGYTFGSGTRLTVV.

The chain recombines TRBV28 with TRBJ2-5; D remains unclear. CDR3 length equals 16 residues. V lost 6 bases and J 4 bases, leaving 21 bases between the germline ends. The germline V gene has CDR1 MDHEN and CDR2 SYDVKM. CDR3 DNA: TGTGCCAGCAGCTCTAAGTTCCCGACGTTGGGAGAGACCCAGTACTTC. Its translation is CASSSKFPTLGETQYF.

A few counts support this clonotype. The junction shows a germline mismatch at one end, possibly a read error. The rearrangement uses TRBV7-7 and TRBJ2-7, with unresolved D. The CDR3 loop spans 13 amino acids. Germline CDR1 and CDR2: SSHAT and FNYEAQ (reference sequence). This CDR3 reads CASSLEFGNEQYF. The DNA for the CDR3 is TGTGCTAGCAGCTTAGAATTCGGAAACGAGCAGTACTTC.

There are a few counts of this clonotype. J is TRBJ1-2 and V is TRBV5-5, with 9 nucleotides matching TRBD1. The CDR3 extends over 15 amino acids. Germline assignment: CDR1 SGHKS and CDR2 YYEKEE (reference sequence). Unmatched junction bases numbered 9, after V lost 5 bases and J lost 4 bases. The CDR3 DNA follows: TGTGCCAGCAGTACAACAGGGGGCGCGGGCTATGGCTACACCTTC. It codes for CASSTTGGAGYGYTF.

The chain's CDR3 is CASSDQPDTGELFF. The CDR3 bases are TGTGCCAGCAGTGACCAACCGGACACCGGGGAGCTGTTTTTT. V and J are TRBV6-4 and TRBJ2-2; D gene unclear. The V end was cut by 2 bases, the J end by 3 bases, with 7 bases between. This CDR3 has 14 residues. The germline V gene encodes CDR1 MRHNA and CDR2 SNTAGT.

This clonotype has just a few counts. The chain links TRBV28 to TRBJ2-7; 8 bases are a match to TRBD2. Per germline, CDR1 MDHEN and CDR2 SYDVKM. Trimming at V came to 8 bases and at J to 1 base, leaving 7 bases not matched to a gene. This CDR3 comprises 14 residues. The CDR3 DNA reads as TGTGCCAGCGAGACTAGCGTCAATTCCTACGAGCAGTACTTC. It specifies CASETSVNSYEQYF.

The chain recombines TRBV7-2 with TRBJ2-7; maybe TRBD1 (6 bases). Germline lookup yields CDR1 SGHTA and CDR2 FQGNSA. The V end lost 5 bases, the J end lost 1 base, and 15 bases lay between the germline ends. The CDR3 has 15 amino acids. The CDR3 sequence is CASSRTWDTSYEQYF. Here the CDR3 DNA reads TGTGCCAGCAGCCGCACCTGGGACACGTCCTACGAGCAGTACTTC.

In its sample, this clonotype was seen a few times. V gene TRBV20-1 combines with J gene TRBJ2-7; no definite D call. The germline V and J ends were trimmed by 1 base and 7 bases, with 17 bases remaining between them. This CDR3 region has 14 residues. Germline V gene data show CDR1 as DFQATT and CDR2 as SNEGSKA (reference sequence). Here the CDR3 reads CSARVDQTGWEQYF. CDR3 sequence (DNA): TGCAGTGCTAGAGTGGACCAAACCGGGTGGGAGCAGTACTTC.

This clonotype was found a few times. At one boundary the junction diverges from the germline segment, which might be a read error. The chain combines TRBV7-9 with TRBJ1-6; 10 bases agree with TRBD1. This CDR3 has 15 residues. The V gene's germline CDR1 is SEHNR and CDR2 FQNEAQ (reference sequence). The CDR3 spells CASSADGQGDSPLHF. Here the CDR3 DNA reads TGTGCCAGCAGCGCCGATGGACAGGGGGATTCGCCCCTCCACTTT.

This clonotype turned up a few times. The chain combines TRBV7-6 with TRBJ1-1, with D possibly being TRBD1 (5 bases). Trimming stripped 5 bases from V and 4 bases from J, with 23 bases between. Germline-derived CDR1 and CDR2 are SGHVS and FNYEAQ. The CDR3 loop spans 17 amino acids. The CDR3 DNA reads TGTGCCAGCAGCCCCTATTACCCCGGAGGGGTGTTCACTGAAGCTTTCTTT. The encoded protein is CASSPYYPGGVFTEAFF.

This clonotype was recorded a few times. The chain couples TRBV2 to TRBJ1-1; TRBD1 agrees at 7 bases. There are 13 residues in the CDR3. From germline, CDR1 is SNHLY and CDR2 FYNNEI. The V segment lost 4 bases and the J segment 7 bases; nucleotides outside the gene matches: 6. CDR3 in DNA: TGTGCCAGCAGTGTCCAGGGGGGGCTTGAAGCTTTCTTT. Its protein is CASSVQGGLEAFF.

As DNA, the CDR3 is TGTGCCAGTACCAAGGGGGTGGACCGCCGCGGCACTGAAGCTTTCTTT. Residues: CASTKGVDRRGTEAFF. The rearrangement links TRBV19 to TRBJ1-1, with D perhaps TRBD1 (6 bases). CDR1 and CDR2 from the germline V gene are LNHDA and SQIVND (reference sequence). The CDR3 is 16 amino acids. V lost 7 bases to trimming and J lost 4 bases, with 22 bases between them.

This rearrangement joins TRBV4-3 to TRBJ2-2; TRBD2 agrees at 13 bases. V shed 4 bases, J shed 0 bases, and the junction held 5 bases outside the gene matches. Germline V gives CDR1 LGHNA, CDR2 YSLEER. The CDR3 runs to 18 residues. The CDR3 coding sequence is TGCGCCAGCAGCCGTGGACTAGCGGGAGCCTCGAACACCGGGGAGCTGTTTTTT. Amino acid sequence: CASSRGLAGASNTGELFF.

The CDR3 loop is CSASGDQPQHF. For the CDR3, the DNA is TGCAGTGCTAGCGGAGATCAGCCCCAGCATTTT. The chain is built from TRBV20-1 and TRBJ1-5; the D is unclear. The CDR3 runs to 11 residues. CDR1 is DFQATT, CDR2 SNEGSKA, per germline (reference sequence). V was shortened by 3 bases and J by 5 bases, with 5 bases between the two germline ends.

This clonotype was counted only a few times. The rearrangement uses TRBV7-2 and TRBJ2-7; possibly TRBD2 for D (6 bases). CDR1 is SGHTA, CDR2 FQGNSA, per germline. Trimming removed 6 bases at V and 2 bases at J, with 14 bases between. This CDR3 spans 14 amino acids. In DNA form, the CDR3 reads TGTGCCAGCAGAATGGGCGGGACCACCTACGAGCAGTACTTC. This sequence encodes CASRMGGTTYEQYF.

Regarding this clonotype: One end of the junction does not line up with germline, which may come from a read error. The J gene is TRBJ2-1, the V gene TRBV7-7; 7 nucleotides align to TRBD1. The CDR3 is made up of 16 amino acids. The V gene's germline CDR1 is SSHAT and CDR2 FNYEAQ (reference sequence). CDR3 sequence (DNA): TGTGCTAGCAGCAGGCCGGGACAGCTTTCGAAGGATGAGCAGTTCTTC. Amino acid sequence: CASSRPGQLSKDEQFF.

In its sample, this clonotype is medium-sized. The CDR3 DNA reads as TGCAGTGCTAGCCTGGGACTTGGGAATTCACCCCTCCACTTT. The encoded protein is CSASLGLGNSPLHF. This chain links TRBV20-1 with TRBJ1-6, with D possibly TRBD1 on 5 matching bases. V lost 3 bases to trimming and J lost 7 bases, with 13 bases between them. The germline gives CDR1 DFQATT, CDR2 SNEGSKA (reference sequence). The CDR3 runs to 14 residues.

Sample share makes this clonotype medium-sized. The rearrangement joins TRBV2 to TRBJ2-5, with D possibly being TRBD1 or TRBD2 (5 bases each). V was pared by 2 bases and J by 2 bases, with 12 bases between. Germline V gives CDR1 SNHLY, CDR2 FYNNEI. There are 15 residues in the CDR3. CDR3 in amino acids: CASSETRGEQETQYF. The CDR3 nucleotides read TGTGCCAGCAGTGAAACGAGAGGGGAACAAGAGACCCAGTACTTC.

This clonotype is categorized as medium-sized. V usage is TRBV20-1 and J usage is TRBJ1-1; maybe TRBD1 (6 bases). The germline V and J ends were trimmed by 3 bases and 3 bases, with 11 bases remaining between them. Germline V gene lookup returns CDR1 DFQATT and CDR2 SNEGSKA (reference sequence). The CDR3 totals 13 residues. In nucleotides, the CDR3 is TGCAGTGCTAGTACACAGGGAGACACTGAAGCTTTCTTT. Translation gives CSASTQGDTEAFF.

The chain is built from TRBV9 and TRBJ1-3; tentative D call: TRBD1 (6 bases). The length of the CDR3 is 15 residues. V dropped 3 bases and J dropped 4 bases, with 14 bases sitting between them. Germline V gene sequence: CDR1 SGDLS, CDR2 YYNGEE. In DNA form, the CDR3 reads TGTGCCAGCAGCGAGGGGGGTGGGTCAGGAAACACCATATATTTT. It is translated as CASSEGGGSGNTIYF. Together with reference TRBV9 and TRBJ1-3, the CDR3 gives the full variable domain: DSGVTQTPKHLITATGQRVTLRCSPRSGDLSVYWYQQSLDQGLQFLIQYYNGEERAKGNILERFSAQQFPDLHSELNLSSLELGDSALYFCASSEGGGSGNTIYFGEGSWLTVV.

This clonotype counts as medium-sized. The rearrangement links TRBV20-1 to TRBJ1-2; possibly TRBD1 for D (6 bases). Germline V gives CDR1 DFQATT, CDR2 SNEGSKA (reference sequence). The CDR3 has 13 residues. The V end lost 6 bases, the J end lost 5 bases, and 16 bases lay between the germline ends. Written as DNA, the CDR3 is TGCAGTGCGAACCCCGGGACACTTTATGGCTACACCTTC. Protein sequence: CSANPGTLYGYTF.

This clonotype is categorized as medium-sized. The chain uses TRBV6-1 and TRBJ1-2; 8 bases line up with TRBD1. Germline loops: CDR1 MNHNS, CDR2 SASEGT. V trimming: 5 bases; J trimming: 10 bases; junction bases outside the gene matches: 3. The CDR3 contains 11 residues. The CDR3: CASSQDRAYTF. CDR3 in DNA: TGTGCCAGCAGTCAGGACAGGGCCTACACCTTC.

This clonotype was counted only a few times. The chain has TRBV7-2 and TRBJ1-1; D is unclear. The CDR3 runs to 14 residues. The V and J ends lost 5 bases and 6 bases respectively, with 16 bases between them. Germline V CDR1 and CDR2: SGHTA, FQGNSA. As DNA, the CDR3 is TGTGCCAGCAGCCCACCTTTAGTAGTCCCTGAAGCTTTCTTT. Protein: CASSPPLVVPEAFF.

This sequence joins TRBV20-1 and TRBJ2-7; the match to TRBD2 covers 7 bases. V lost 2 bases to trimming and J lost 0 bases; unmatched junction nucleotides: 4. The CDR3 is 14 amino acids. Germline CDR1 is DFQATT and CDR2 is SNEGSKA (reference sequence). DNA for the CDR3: TGCAGTGCTAGACTCCTAGCGGCCTCCTACGAGCAGTACTTC. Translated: CSARLLAASYEQYF.

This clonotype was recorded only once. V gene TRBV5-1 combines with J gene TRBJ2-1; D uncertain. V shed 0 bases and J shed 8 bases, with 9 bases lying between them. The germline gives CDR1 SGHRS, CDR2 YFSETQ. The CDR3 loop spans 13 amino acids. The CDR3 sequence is CASSLEPGYEQFF. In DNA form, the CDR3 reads TGCGCCAGCAGCTTGGAGCCCGGCTATGAGCAGTTCTTC.